This record concerns one TCR beta chain sequence. These data belong to a study of T cell changes during pregnancy in multiple sclerosis. The germline V and J ends were trimmed by 2 bases and 7 bases, with 17 bases remaining between them. The CDR3 is 16 residues long. Germline V gives CDR1 KGHSH, CDR2 LQKENI. Here immunoSEQ multiplex PCR was the method, and the copy in TCRdb shows in-frame clones only, minus some. The sample yields approximately 30,000 clones, about 89% seen once. V gene TRBV18 combines with J gene TRBJ2-2; maybe TRBD1 (6 bases). The sequencing used CD4+ T cells from peripheral blood mononuclear cells, collected in the first trimester of pregnancy. The receptor's source is a female donor in good health, enrolled as a control in a pregnancy study. The CDR3 sequence: CASSPNAGVSNGELFF. The CDR3 DNA reads TGTGCCAGCTCACCAAATGCAGGGGTATCCAACGGGGAGCTGTTTTTT. The full variable domain, completed using reference TRBV18 and TRBJ2-2, is NAGVMQNPRHLVRRRGQEARLRCSPMKGHSHVYWYRQLPEEGLKFMVYLQKENIIDESGMPKERFSAEFPKEGPSILRIQQVVRGDSAAYFCASSPNAGVSNGELFFGEGSRLTVL.